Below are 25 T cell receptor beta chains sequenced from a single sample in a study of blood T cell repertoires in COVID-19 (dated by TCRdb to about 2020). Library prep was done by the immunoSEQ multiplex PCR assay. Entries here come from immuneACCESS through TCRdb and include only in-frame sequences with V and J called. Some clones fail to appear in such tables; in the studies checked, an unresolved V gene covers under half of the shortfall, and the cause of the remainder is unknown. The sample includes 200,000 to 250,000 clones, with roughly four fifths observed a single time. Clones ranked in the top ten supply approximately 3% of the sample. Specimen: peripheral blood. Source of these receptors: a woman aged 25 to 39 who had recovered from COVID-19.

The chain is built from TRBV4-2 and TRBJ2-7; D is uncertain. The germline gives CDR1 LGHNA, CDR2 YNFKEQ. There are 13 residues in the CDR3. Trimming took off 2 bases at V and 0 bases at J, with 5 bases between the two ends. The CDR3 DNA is TGTGCCAGCAGCCAATCCTCCTCCTACGAGCAGTACTTC. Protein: CASSQSSSYEQYF.

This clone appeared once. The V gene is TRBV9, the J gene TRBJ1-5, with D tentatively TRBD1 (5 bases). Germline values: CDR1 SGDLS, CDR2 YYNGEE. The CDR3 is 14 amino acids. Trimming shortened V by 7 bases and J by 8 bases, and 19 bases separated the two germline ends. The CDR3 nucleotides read TGTGCCAGCGGAGCGGGGGTTGGGGATGAGCCCCAGCATTTT. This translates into CASGAGVGDEPQHF. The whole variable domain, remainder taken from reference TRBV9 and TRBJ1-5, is DSGVTQTPKHLITATGQRVTLRCSPRSGDLSVYWYQQSLDQGLQFLIQYYNGEERAKGNILERFSAQQFPDLHSELNLSSLELGDSALYFCASGAGVGDEPQHFGDGTRLSIL.

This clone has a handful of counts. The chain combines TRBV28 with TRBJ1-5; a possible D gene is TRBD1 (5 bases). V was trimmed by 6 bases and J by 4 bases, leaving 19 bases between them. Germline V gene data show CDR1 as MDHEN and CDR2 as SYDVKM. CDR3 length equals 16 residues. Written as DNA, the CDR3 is TGTGCCAGCAGAAGGTCCGGGGGTTACCTTAATCAGCCCCAGCATTTT. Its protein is CASRRSGGYLNQPQHF.

The CDR3 DNA reads TGCGCCAGCAGTGAGTCCAGGACAGGGGGCTCTGGCTACACCTTC. It codes for CASSESRTGGSGYTF. The chain carries TRBV10-1 and TRBJ1-2, with 11 bases that match TRBD1. Germline CDR1 is WNHNN and CDR2 is SYGVQD (reference sequence). There are 15 residues in the CDR3. The J segment lost 7 bases and the V segment lost 0 bases, leaving 4 bases of the junction unmatched.

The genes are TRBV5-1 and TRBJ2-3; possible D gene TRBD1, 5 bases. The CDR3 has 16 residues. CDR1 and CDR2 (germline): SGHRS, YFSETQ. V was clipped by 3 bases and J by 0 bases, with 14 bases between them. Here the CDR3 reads CASSSSTELSTDTQYF. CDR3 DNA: TGCGCCAGCAGCTCGTCGACAGAACTTAGCACAGATACGCAGTATTTT.

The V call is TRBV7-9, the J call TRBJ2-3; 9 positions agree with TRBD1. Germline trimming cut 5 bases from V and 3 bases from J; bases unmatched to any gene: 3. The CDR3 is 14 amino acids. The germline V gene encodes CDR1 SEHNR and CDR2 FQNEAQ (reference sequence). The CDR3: CASSPGQGTDTQYF. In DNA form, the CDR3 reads TGTGCCAGCAGCCCAGGACAGGGGACAGATACGCAGTATTTT.

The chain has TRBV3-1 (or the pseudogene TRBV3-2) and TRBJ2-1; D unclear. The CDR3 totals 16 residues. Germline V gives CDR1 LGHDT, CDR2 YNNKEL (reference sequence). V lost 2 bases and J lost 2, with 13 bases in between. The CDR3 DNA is TGTGCCAGCAGCCAATCATACAGCCATACCTACAATGAGCAGTTCTTC. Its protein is CASSQSYSHTYNEQFF.

CDR3 sequence (DNA): TGTGCCTGGAGTGTACGCGGGAGTAGGGCCACAGATACGCAGTATTTT. Residues: CAWSVRGSRATDTQYF. The chain uses TRBV30 and TRBJ2-3; 7 bases are shared with TRBD2. The ends lost 0 bases at V and 2 bases at J; junction bases unmatched: 8. This CDR3 spans 16 amino acids. Per the germline V gene, CDR1 is GTSNPN and CDR2 is SVGIG (reference sequence).

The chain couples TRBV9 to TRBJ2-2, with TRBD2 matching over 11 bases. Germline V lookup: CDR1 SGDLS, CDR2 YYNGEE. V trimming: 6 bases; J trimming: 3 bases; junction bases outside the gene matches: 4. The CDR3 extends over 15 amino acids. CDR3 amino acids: CASNTLAGDTGELFF. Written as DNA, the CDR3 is TGTGCCAGCAACACACTAGCGGGGGACACCGGGGAGCTGTTTTTT.

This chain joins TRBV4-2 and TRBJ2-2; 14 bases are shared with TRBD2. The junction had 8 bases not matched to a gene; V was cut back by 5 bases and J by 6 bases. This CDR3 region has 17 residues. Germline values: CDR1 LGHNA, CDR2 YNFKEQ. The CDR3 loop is CASSARLAGGPAGELFF. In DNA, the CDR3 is TGTGCCAGCAGCGCCCGACTAGCGGGAGGGCCAGCCGGGGAGCTGTTTTTT.

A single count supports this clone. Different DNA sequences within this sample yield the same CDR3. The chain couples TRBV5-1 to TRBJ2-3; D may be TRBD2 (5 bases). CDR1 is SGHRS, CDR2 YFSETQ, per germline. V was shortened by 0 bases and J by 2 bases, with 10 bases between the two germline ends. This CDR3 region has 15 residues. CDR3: CASSLGLADTDTQYF. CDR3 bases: TGCGCCAGCAGCTTGGGGCTAGCAGACACAGATACGCAGTATTTT.

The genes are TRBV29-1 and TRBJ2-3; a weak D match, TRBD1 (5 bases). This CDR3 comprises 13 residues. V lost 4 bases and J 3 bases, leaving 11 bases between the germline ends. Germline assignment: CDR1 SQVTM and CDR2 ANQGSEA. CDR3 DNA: TGCAGCGTTGGGGGCAGGAGAACAGATACGCAGTATTTT. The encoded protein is CSVGGRRTDTQYF.

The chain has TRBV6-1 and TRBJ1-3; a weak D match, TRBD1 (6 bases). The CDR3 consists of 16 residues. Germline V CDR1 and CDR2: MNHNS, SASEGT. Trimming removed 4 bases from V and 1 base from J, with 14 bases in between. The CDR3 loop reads CASSALRGGSGNTIYF. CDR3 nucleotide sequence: TGTGCCAGCAGTGCCCTCAGGGGTGGGTCTGGAAACACCATATATTTT.

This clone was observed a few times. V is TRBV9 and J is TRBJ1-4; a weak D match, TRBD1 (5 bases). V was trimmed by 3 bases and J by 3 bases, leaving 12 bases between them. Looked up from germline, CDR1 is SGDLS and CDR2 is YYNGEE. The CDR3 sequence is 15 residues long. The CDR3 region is CASSAQGQANEKLFF. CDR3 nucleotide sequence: TGTGCCAGCAGCGCCCAGGGTCAGGCTAATGAAAAACTGTTTTTT.

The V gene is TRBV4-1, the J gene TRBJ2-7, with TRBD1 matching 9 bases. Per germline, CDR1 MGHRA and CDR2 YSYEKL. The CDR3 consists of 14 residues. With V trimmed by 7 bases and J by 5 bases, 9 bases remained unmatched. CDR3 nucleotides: TGCGCCAGCACCTTAGGGACAGGGTTGAACGAGCAGTACTTC. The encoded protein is CASTLGTGLNEQYF.

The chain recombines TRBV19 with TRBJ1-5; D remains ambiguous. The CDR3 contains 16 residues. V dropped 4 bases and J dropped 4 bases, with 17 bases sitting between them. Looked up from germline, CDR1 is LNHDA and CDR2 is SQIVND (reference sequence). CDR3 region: CASSRPRRGNNQPQHF. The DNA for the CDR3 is TGTGCCAGTAGTAGGCCCCGTCGAGGGAATAATCAGCCCCAGCATTTT.

CDR3 residues: CASSAEGSGQPQHF. Here the CDR3 DNA reads TGTGCCAGCAGTGCTGAAGGGTCGGGGCAGCCCCAGCATTTT. The chain uses TRBV6-4 and TRBJ1-5; D is ambiguous. In germline, CDR1 is MRHNA, CDR2 SNTAGT. The CDR3 loop spans 14 amino acids. V was clipped by 4 bases and J by 7 bases, with 14 bases between them.

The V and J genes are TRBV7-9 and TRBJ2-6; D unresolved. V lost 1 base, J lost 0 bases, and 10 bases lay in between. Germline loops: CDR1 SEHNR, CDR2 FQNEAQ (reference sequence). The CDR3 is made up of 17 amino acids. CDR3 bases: TGTGCCAGCAGCTTAGGAGTGATCAACTCTGGGGCCAACGTCCTGACTTTC. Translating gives CASSLGVINSGANVLTF.

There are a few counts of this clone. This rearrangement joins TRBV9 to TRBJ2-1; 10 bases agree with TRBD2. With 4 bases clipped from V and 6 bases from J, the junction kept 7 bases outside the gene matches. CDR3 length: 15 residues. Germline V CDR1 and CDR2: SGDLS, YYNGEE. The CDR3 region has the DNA TGTGCCAGCAGCCCTACTAGCGGGGTAATCAATGAGCAGTTCTTC. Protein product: CASSPTSGVINEQFF.

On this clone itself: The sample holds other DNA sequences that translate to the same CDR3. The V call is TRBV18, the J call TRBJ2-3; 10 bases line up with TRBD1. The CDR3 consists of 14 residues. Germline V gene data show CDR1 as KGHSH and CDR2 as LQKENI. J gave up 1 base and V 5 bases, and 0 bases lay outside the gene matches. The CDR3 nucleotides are TGTGCCAGCTCAGGGACAGGGGGCACAGATACGCAGTATTTT. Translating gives CASSGTGGTDTQYF.

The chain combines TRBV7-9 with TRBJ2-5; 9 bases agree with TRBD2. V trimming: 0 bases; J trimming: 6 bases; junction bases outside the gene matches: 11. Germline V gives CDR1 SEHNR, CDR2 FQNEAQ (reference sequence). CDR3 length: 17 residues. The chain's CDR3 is CASSLAMLAGVDQTQYF. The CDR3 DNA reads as TGTGCCAGCAGCTTAGCGATGTTAGCGGGAGTCGACCAGACCCAGTACTTC.

The CDR3 nucleotides read TGCGCCAGCAGCCCGAGGGCGGGAGGAACCTACGAGCAGTACTTC. Residues: CASSPRAGGTYEQYF. This chain links TRBV5-1 with TRBJ2-7; 8 bases match TRBD2. CDR1 is SGHRS and CDR2 is YFSETQ in the germline V gene. J was trimmed by 2 bases and V by 4 bases; bases with no gene match: 8. CDR3 length equals 15 residues. The whole variable domain, remainder taken from reference TRBV5-1 and TRBJ2-7, is KAGVTQTPRYLIKTRGQQVTLSCSPISGHRSVSWYQQTPGQGLQFLFEYFSETQRNKGNFPGRFSGRQFSNSRSEMNVSTLELGDSALYLCASSPRAGGTYEQYFGPGTRLTVT.

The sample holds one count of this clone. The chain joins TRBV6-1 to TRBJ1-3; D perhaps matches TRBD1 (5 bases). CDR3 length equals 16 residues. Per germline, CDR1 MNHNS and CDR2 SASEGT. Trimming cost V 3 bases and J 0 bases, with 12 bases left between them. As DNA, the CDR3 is TGTGCCAGCAGTGAGTCGCGACAGTACTCTGGAAACACCATATATTTT. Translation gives CASSESRQYSGNTIYF.

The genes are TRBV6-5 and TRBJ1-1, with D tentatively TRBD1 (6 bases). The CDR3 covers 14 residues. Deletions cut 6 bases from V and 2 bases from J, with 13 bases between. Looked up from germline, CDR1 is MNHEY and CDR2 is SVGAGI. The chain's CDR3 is CASSRQQGNTEAFF. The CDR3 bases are TGTGCCAGCAGCAGACAACAGGGAAACACTGAAGCTTTCTTT.

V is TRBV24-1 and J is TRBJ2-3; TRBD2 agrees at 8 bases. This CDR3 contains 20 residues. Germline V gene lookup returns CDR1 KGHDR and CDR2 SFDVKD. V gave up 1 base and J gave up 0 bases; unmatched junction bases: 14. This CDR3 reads CATSDLSGRGSGVSTDTQYF. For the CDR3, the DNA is TGTGCCACCAGTGATTTAAGCGGCCGTGGTAGCGGGGTAAGCACAGATACGCAGTATTTT.